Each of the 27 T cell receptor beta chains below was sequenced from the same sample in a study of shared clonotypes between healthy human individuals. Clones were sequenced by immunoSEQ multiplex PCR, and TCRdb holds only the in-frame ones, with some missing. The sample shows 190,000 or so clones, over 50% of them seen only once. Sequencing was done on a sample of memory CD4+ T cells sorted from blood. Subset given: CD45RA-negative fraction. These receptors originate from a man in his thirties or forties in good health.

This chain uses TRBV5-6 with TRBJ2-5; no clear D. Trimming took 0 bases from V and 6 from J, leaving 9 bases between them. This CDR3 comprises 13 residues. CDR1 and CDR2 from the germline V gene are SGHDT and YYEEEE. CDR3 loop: CASSLDPTQTQYF. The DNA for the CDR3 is TGTGCCAGCAGCTTGGACCCCACTCAGACCCAGTACTTC.

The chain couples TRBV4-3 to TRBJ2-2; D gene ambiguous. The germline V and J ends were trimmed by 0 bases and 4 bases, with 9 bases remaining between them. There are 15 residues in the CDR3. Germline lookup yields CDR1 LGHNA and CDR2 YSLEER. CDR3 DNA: TGCGCCAGCAGCCAAGAGGCACACAGCACCGGGGAGCTGTTTTTT. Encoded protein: CASSQEAHSTGELFF.

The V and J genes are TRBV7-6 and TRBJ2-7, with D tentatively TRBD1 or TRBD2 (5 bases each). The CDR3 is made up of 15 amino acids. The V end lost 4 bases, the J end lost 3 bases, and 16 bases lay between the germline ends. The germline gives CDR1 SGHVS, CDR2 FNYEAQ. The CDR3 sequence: CASSSNRGRIYEQYF. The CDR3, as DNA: TGTGCCAGCAGCTCGAACCGGGGCCGGATCTACGAGCAGTACTTC.

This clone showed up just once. The CDR3 protein is CASSPLQDYGYTF. Here the CDR3 DNA reads TGTGCCAGCAGCCCCCTACAAGACTATGGCTACACCTTC. The rearrangement joins TRBV7-8 to TRBJ1-2; D unresolved. The germline V gene encodes CDR1 SGHVS and CDR2 FQNEAQ. V was pared by 5 bases and J by 3 bases, with 10 bases between. The CDR3 totals 13 residues.

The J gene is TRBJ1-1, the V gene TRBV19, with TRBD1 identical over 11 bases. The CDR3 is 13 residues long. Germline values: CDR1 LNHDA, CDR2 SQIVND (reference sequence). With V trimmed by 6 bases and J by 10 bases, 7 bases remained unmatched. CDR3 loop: CASRSEDRGRAFF. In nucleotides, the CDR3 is TGTGCCAGTAGGTCCGAGGACAGGGGGCGAGCTTTCTTT. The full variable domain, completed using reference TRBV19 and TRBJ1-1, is DGGITQSPKYLFRKEGQNVTLSCEQNLNHDAMYWYRQDPGQGLRLIYYSQIVNDFQKGDIAEGYSVSREKKESFPLTVTSAQKNPTAFYLCASRSEDRGRAFFGQGTRLTVV.

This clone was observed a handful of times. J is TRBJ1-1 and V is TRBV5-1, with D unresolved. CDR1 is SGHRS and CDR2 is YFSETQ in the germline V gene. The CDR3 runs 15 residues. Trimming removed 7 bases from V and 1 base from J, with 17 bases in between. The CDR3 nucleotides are TGCGCCAGCCTCCCCCGGAAGATCGAGAACACTGAAGCTTTCTTT. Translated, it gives CASLPRKIENTEAFF.

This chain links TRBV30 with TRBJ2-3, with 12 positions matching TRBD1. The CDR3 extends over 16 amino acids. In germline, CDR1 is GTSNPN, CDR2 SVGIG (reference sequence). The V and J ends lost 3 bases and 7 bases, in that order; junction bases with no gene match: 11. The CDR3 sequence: CAWSAPGQGARYTQYF. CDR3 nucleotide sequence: TGTGCCTGGAGCGCCCCGGGACAGGGGGCGCGTTATACGCAGTATTTT.

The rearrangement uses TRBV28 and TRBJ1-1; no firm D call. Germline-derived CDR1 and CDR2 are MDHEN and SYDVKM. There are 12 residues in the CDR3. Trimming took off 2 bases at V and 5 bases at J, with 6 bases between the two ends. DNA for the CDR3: TGTGCCAGCAGTTTACGGGGAACTGAAGCTTTCTTT. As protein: CASSLRGTEAFF. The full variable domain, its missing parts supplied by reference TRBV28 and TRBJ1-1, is DVKVTQSSRYLVKRTGEKVFLECVQDMDHENMFWYRQDPGLGLRLIYFSYDVKMKEKGDIPEGYSVSREKKERFSLILESASTNQTSMYLCASSLRGTEAFFGQGTRLTVV.

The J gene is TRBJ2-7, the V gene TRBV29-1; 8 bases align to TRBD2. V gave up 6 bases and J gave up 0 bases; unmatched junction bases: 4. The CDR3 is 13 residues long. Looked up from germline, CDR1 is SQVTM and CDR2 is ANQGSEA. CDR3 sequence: CSVTSGPSYEQYF. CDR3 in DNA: TGCAGCGTCACTAGCGGACCCTCCTACGAGCAGTACTTC.

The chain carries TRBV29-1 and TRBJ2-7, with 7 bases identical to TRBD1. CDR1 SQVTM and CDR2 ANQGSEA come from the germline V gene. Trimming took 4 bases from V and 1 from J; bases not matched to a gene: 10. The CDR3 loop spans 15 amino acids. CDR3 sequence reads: CSVGSPQGSSYEQYF. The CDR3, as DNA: TGCAGCGTTGGCTCTCCACAGGGGTCATCCTACGAGCAGTACTTC.

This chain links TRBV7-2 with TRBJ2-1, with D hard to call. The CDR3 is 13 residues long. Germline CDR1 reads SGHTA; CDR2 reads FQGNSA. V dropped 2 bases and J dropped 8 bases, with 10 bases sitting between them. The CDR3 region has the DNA TGTGCCAGCAGCTTATCCGGGTTCGATGAGCAGTTCTTC. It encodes CASSLSGFDEQFF.

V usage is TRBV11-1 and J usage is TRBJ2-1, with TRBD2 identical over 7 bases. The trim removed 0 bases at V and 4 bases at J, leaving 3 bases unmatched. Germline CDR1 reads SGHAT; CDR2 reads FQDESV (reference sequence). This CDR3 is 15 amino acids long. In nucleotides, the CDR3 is TGTGCCAGCAGCTTAGCGGGAGGGTTGTACAATGAGCAGTTCTTC. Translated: CASSLAGGLYNEQFF.

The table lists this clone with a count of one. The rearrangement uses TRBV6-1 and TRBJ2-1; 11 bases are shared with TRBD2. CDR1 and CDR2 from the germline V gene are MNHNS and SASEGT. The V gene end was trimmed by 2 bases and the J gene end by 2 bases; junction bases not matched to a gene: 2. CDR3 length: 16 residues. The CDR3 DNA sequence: TGTGCCAGCAGTGAATCTAGCGGGAGGACCTACAATGAGCAGTTCTTC. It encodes CASSESSGRTYNEQFF.

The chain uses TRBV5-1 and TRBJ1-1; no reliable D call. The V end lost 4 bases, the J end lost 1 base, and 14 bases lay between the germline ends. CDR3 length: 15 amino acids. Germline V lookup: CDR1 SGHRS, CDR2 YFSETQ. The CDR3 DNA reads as TGCGCCAGCAGCCCCTCCGGGCCGGAGAACACTGAAGCTTTCTTT. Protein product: CASSPSGPENTEAFF.

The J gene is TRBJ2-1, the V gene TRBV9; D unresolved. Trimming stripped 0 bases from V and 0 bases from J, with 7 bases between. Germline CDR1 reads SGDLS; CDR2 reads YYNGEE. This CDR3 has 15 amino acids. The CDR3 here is CASSVEHLSYNEQFF. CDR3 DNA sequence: TGTGCCAGCAGCGTAGAACACCTCTCCTACAATGAGCAGTTCTTC.

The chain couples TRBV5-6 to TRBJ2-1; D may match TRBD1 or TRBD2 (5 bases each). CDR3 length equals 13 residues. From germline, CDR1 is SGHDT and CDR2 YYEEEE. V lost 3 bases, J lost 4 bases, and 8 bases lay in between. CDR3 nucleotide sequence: TGTGCCAGCAGCTCGGGGCCTTACAATGAGCAGTTCTTC. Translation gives CASSSGPYNEQFF. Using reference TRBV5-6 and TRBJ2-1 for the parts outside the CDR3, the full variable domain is DAGVTQSPTHLIKTRGQQVTLRCSPKSGHDTVSWYQQALGQGPQFIFQYYEEEERQRGNFPDRFSGHQFPNYSSELNVNALLLGDSALYLCASSSGPYNEQFFGPGTRLTVL.

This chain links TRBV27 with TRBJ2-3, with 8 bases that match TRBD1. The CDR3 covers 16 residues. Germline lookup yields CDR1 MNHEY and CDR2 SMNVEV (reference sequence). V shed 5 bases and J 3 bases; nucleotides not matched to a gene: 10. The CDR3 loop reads CASSLRGTGNTDTQYF. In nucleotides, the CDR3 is TGTGCCAGCAGTCTCAGGGGGACAGGCAATACAGATACGCAGTATTTT.

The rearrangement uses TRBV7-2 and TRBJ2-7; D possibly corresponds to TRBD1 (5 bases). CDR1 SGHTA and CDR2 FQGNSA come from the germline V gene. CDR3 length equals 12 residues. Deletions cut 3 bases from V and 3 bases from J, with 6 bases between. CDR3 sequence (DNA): TGTGCCAGCAGCTTTGACAGCTACGAGCAGTACTTC. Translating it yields CASSFDSYEQYF. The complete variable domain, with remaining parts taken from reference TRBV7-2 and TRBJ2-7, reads GAGVSQSPSNKVTEKGKDVELRCDPISGHTALYWYRQSLGQGLEFLIYFQGNSAPDKSGLPSDRFSAERTGGSVSTLTIQRTQQEDSAVYLCASSFDSYEQYFGPGTRLTVT.

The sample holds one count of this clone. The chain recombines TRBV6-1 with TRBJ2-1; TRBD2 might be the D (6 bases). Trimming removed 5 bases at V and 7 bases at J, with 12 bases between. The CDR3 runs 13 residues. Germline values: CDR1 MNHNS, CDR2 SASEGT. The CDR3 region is CASSLAGGNEQFF. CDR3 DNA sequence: TGTGCCAGCAGTCTAGCTGGAGGGAATGAGCAGTTCTTC.

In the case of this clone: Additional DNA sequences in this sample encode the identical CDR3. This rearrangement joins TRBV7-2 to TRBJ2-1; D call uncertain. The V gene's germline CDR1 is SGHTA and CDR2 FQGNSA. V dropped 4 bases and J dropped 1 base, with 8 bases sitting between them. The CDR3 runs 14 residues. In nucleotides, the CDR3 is TGTGCCAGCAGCTCCGGGTTTTCCTACAATGAGCAGTTCTTC. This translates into CASSSGFSYNEQFF. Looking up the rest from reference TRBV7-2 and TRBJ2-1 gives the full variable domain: GAGVSQSPSNKVTEKGKDVELRCDPISGHTALYWYRQSLGQGLEFLIYFQGNSAPDKSGLPSDRFSAERTGGSVSTLTIQRTQQEDSAVYLCASSSGFSYNEQFFGPGTRLTVL.

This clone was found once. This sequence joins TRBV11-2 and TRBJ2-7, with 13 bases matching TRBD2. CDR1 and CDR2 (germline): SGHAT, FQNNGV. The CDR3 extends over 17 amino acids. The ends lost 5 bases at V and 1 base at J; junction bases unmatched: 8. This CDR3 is CASSRTSGRVGSYEQYF. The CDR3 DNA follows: TGTGCCAGCAGCAGGACTAGCGGGAGAGTAGGGTCCTACGAGCAGTACTTC.

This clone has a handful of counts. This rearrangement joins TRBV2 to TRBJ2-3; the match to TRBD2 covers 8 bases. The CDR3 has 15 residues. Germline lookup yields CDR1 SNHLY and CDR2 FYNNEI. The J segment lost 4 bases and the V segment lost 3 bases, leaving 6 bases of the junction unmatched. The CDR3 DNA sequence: TGTGCCAGCAGTGATATTAGCGGGAATGCAGATACGCAGTATTTT. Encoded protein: CASSDISGNADTQYF.

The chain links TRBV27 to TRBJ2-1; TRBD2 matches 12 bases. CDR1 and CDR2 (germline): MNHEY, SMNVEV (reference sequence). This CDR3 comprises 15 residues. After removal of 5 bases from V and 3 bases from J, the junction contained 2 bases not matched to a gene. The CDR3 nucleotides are TGTGCCAGCAGTCGACTAGCGGGAGACTACAATGAGCAGTTCTTC. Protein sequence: CASSRLAGDYNEQFF.

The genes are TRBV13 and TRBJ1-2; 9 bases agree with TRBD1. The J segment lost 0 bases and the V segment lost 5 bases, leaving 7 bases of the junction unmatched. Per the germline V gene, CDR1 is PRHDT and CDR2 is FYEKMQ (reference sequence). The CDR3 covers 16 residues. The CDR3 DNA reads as TGTGCCAGCAGCACCCGGGACAGGGAGACTAACTATGGCTACACCTTC. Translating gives CASSTRDRETNYGYTF.

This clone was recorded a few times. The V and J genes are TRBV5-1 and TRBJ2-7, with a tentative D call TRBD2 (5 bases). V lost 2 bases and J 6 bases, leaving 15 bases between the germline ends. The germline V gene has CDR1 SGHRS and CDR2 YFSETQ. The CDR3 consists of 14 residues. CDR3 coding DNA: TGCGCCAGCAGCTTTGGACCAGCAGCGGTCGAGCAGTACTTC. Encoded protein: CASSFGPAAVEQYF.

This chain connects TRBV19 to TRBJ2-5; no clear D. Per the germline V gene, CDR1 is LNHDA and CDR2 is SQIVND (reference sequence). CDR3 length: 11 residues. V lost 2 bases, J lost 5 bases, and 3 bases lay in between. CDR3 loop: CASSIRETQYF. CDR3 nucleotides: TGTGCCAGTAGTATAAGGGAGACCCAGTACTTC.

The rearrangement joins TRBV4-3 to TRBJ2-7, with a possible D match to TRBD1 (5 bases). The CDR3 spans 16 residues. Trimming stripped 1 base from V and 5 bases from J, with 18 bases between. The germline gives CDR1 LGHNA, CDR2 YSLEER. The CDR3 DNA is TGCGCCAGCAGCCAAGGGCCGGGCAGGGTTGTCAACGAGCAGTACTTC. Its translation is CASSQGPGRVVNEQYF.